Below, one T cell receptor beta chain is given with its context. What it recognizes is unknown. The CDR3 contains 11 residues. Germline assignment: CDR1 SNHLY and CDR2 FYNNEI. The V and J ends lost 6 bases and 10 bases, in that order; junction bases with no gene match: 6. TCRdb keeps only in-frame clones here, not all; method: immunoSEQ multiplex PCR. Here the sample spans roughly 2.5 million clones, approximately 94% being singletons. The record originates from a study of shared clonotypes between healthy human individuals. Study-level information: Contributing individuals were two females and a few males aged 18 to 49. General study results and limits: Generally, naive subsets (rather than memory subsets) showed larger estimated richness.

The V and J genes are TRBV2 and TRBJ2-7, with 7 bases fitting TRBD1. Sequencing was done on a sample of naive CD4+ T cells sorted from blood. Subset noted: CD45RA+ positively selected. The source of this sequence is a man between 18 and 29 years old in good health. The CDR3 DNA is TGTGCCAGCAGGGGGACAGCGGTTCAGTACTTC. Translation: CASRGTAVQYF. The complete variable domain, with remaining parts taken from reference TRBV2 and TRBJ2-7, reads EPEVTQTPSHQVTQMGQEVILRCVPISNHLYFYWYRQILGQKVEFLVSFYNNEISEKSEIFDDQFSVERPDGSNFTLKIRSTKLEDSAMYFCASRGTAVQYFGPGTRLTVT.